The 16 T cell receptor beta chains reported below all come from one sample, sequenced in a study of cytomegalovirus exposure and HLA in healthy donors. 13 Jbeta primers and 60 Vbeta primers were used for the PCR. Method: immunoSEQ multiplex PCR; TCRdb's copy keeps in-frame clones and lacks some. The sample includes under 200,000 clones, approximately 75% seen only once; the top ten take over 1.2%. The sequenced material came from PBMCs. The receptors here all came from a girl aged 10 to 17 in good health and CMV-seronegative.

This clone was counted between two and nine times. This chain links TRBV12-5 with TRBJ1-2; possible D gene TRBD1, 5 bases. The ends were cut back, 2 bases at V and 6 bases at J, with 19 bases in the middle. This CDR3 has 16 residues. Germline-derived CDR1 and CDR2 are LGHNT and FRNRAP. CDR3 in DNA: TGTGCTAGTGGTTTGTGGGGCCCCATACCCTTGGATGGCTACACCTTC. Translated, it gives CASGLWGPIPLDGYTF.

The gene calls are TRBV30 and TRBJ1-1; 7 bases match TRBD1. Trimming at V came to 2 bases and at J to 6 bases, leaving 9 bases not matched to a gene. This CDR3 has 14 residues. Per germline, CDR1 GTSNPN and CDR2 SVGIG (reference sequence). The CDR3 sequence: CAWSPETGLSEAFF. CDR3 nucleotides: TGTGCCTGGAGTCCCGAGACAGGGTTGTCTGAAGCTTTCTTT.

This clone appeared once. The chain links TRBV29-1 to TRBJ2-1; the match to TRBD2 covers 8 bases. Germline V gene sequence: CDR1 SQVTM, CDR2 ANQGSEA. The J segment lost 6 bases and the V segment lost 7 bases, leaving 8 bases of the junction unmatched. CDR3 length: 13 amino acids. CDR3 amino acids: CSGWAGGVNEQFF. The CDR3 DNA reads TGCAGCGGTTGGGCGGGGGGTGTCAATGAGCAGTTCTTC.

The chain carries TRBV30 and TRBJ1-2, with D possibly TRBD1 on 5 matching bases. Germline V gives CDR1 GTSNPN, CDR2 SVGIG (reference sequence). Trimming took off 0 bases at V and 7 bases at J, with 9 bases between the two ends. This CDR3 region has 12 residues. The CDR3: CAWSVPDIGYTF. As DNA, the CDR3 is TGTGCCTGGAGTGTACCGGACATTGGCTACACCTTC.

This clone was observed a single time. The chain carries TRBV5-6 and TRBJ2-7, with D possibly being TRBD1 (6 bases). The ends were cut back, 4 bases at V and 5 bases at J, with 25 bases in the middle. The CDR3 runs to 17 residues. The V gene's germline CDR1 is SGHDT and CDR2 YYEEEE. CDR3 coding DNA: TGTGCCAGCAGCCAGACGACAGGTATAATCTTTTCGGACGAGCAGTACTTC. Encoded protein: CASSQTTGIIFSDEQYF.

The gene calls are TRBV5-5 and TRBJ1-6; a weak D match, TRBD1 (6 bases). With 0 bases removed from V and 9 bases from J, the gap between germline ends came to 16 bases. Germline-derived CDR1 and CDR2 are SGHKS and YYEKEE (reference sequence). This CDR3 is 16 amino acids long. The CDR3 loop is CASSLGTGPGGSPLHF. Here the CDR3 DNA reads TGTGCCAGCAGCTTGGGAACAGGGCCGGGGGGTTCACCCCTCCACTTT.

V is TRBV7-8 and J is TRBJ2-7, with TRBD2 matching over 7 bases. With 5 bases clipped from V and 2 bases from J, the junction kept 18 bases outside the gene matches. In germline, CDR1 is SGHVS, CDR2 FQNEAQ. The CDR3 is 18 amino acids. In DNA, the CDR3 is TGTGCCAGCAGCCTAGGGCTCCGAATAGGGGAGGGGACCTACGAGCAGTACTTC. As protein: CASSLGLRIGEGTYEQYF.

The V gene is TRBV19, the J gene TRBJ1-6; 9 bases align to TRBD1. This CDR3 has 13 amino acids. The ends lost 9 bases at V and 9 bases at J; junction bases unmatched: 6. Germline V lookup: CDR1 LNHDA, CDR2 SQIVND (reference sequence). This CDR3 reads CASCTGGGSPLHF. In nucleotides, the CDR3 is TGTGCCAGCTGCACAGGGGGCGGTTCACCCCTCCACTTT.

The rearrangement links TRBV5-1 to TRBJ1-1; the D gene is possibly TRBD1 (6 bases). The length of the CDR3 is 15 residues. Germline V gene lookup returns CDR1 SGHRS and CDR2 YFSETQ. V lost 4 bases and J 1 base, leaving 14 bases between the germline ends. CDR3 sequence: CASSKTGGGNTEAFF. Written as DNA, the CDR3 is TGCGCCAGCAGCAAGACAGGTGGAGGGAACACTGAAGCTTTCTTT. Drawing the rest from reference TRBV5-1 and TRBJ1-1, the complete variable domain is KAGVTQTPRYLIKTRGQQVTLSCSPISGHRSVSWYQQTPGQGLQFLFEYFSETQRNKGNFPGRFSGRQFSNSRSEMNVSTLELGDSALYLCASSKTGGGNTEAFFGQGTRLTVV.

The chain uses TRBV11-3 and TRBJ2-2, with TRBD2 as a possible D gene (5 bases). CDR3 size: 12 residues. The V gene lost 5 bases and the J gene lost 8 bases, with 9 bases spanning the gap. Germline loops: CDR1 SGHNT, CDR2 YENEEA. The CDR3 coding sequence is TGTGCCAGCAGCGGACGGGGTGGGGAGCTGTTTTTT. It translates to CASSGRGGELFF.

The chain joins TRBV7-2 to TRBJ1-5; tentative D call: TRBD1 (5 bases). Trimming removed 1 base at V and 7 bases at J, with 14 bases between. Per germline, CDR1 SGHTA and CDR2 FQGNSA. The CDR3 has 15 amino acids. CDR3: CASSLVKGVGQPQHF. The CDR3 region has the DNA TGTGCCAGCAGCTTAGTTAAAGGGGTCGGGCAGCCCCAGCATTTT.

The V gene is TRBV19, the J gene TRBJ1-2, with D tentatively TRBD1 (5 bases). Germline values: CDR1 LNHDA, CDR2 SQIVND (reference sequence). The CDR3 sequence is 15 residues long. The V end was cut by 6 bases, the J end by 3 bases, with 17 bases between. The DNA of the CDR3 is TGTGCCAGTAGCCTATGGACGGGGGGAGACTATGGCTACACCTTC. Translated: CASSLWTGGDYGYTF. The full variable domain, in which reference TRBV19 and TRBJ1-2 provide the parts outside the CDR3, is DGGITQSPKYLFRKEGQNVTLSCEQNLNHDAMYWYRQDPGQGLRLIYYSQIVNDFQKGDIAEGYSVSREKKESFPLTVTSAQKNPTAFYLCASSLWTGGDYGYTFGSGTRLTVV.

DNA of the CDR3: TGTGCCAGTAGTATTCGGGAGGAAAGCAAGTCCCAGCATTTT. Protein sequence: CASSIREESKSQHF. V is TRBV19 and J is TRBJ1-5; D unresolved. This CDR3 region has 14 residues. Trimming took 3 bases from V and 11 from J, leaving 17 bases between them. Per germline, CDR1 LNHDA and CDR2 SQIVND (reference sequence). Based on the CDR3 plus reference TRBV19 and TRBJ1-5, the full variable domain is DGGITQSPKYLFRKEGQNVTLSCEQNLNHDAMYWYRQDPGQGLRLIYYSQIVNDFQKGDIAEGYSVSREKKESFPLTVTSAQKNPTAFYLCASSIREESKSQHFGDGTRLSIL.

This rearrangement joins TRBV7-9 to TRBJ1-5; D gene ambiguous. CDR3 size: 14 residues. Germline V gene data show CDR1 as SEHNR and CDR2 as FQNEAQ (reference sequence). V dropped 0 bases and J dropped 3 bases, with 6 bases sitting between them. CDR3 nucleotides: TGTGCCAGCAGCTTAGCGGGCATCAATCAGCCCCAGCATTTT. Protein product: CASSLAGINQPQHF.

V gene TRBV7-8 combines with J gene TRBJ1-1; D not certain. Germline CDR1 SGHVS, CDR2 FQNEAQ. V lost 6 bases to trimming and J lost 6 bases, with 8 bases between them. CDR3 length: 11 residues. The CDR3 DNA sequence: TGTGCCAGCAGAGGAGAGTCTGAAGCTTTCTTT. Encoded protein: CASRGESEAFF.

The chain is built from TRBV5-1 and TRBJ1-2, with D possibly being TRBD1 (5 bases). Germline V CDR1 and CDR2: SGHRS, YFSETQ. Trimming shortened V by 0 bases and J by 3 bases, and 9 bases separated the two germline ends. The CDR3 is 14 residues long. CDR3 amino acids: CASSLGTGYYGYTF. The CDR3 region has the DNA TGCGCCAGCAGCTTGGGAACAGGCTACTATGGCTACACCTTC.